These 7 T cell receptor beta chains came from one sample sequenced in a study of human T cells and chemical hapten exposure (dated by TCRdb to the early 2020s). The protocol used for the library was RACE. TCRdb names NextSeq 500 as the instrument used. Starting from the raw public reads, TCRdb applied fastp trimming at Q25, assembled clones with MiXCR and retained in-frame beta chains. Here each entry gathers all rows of one CDR3 protein and keeps the most common genes and DNA. Present in this sample are around 120,000 distinct CDR3 sequences, roughly 13% of which were seen just once. The ten largest clones add up to about 0.85% of the sample. The meaning of the sample's time point label: patch test 1, 2 weeks after DPC sensitization. In the paper's terms, the treatment or condition label means: therapeutic diphenylcyclopropenone sensitization with weekly scalp DPC. Here the sequenced sample was whole blood, taken in connection with sensitization to the hapten diphenylcyclopropenone (DPC). These receptors were obtained from a man aged 18 to 29 with alopecia areata. Some clones in this sample may be carry-over from other donors' samples.

This clonotype was counted only a few times. The junction does not match germline at one end; this may be a read error. The chain recombines TRBV28 with TRBJ2-7; D gene ambiguous. CDR1 MDHEN and CDR2 SYDVKM come from the germline V gene. The CDR3 runs to 11 residues. Here the CDR3 DNA reads TGTGCCAGCCGTTTGGGATACGAGCAGTACTTC. This codes for CASRLGYEQYF.

This clonotype showed up just a few times. The V gene is TRBV9, the J gene TRBJ1-2; 9 nucleotides agree with TRBD1. The J segment lost 6 bases and the V segment lost 5 bases, leaving 11 bases of the junction unmatched. The germline V gene encodes CDR1 SGDLS and CDR2 YYNGEE. The CDR3 length is 15 residues. Written as DNA, the CDR3 is TGTGCCAGCAGTGGAACTCGCCGGGACAGGGATGGCTACACCTTC. Its protein product is CASSGTRRDRDGYTF.

Only a few counts were recorded for this clonotype. This rearrangement joins TRBV11-2 to TRBJ2-3, with a possible D match to TRBD1 (6 bases). The germline V gene has CDR1 SGHAT and CDR2 FQNNGV. Deletions cut 4 bases from V and 5 bases from J, with 19 bases between. The CDR3 extends over 16 amino acids. In DNA, the CDR3 is TGTGCCAGCAGCTCCTTCCGGGACCAAGGGGGAGATACGCAGTATTTT. This codes for CASSSFRDQGGDTQYF.

This clonotype was picked up a small number of times. The chain joins TRBV12-3 or TRBV12-4 to TRBJ2-7; no clear D gene. V dropped 6 bases and J dropped 2 bases, with 11 bases sitting between them. This CDR3 contains 13 residues. CDR3 sequence: CASRPDGTYEQYF. CDR3 nucleotides: TGTGCCAGCAGACCCGACGGAACCTACGAGCAGTACTTC.

This clonotype was observed a handful of times. This chain connects TRBV9 to TRBJ2-3, with D possibly matching TRBD1 (5 bases). V shed 1 base and J shed 4 bases, with 10 bases lying between them. The V gene's germline CDR1 is SGDLS and CDR2 YYNGEE. The CDR3 is 14 residues long. CDR3: CASSVQQVPDTQYF. The CDR3, as DNA: TGTGCCAGCAGCGTACAACAGGTTCCAGATACGCAGTATTTT.

This chain connects TRBV7-9 to TRBJ2-5, with D uncertain. The V gene lost 3 bases and the J gene lost 1 base, with 12 bases spanning the gap. The CDR3 length is 15 residues. The V gene's germline CDR1 is SEHNR and CDR2 FQNEAQ (reference sequence). The CDR3 coding sequence is TGTGCCAGCAGCTTTTTTACGCGTCCCCAAGAGACCCAGTACTTC. Residues: CASSFFTRPQETQYF.

This clonotype has only a few counts. The chain couples TRBV5-1 to TRBJ2-5, with D hard to call. The V end lost 6 bases, the J end lost 2 bases, and 17 bases lay between the germline ends. The germline CDR1 and CDR2 sequences are SGHRS and YFSETQ. The CDR3 contains 15 residues. In DNA, the CDR3 is TGCGCCAGCACTATATCTCCGGCCCCACAAGAGACCCAGTACTTC. Its translation is CASTISPAPQETQYF.